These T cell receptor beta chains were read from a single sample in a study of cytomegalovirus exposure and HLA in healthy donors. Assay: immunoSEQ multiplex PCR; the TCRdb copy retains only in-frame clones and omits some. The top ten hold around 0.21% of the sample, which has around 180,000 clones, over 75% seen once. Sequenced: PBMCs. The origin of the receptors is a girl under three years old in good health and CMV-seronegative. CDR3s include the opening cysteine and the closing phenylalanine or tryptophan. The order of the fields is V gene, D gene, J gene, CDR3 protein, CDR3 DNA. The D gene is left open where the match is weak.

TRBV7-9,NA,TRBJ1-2,CASSFGGANYGYTF,TGTGCCAGCAGCTTCGGCGGGGCCAACTATGGCTACACCTTC
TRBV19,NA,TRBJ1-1,CASKGVSATEAFF,TGTGCCAGTAAGGGGGTTTCTGCCACTGAAGCTTTCTTT
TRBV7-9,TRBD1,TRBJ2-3,CSSSLTRDRGLRDF,TGTTCCAGCAGCTTAACCCGGGACAGGGGCCTGCGGGATTTT
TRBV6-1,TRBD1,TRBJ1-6,CATGTGPSPLHF,TGTGCCACCGGGACAGGGCCTTCACCCCTCCACTTT
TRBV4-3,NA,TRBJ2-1,CASSHKIEPVNEQFF,TGCGCCAGCAGCCACAAAATCGAGCCCGTAAATGAGCAGTTCTTC
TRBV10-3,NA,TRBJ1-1,CAISGLQGYTEAFF,TGTGCCATCAGTGGGCTTCAGGGTTACACTGAAGCTTTCTTT
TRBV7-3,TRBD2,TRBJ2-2,CASSLWGLAGVSTGELFF,TGTGCCAGCAGCTTATGGGGACTAGCGGGAGTGAGCACCGGGGAGCTGTTTTTT
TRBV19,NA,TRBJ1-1,CASSIDRGAHSEAFF,TGTGCCAGTAGTATAGATCGGGGGGCACATTCGGAAGCTTTCTTT
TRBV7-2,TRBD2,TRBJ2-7,CASSSVGGGTYEQYF,TGTGCCAGCAGCTCCGTTGGGGGGGGGACCTACGAGCAGTACTTC
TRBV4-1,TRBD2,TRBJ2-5,CASSQVVAGGGETQYF,TGCGCCAGCAGCCAAGTGGTAGCGGGAGGGGGGGAGACCCAGTACTTC
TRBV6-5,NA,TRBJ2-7,CASSYSRRSGEQYF,TGTGCCAGCAGTTACTCCCGGCGGTCTGGCGAGCAGTACTTC
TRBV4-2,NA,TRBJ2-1,CASSQDSNNEQFF,TGTGCCAGCAGCCAAGATAGTAACAATGAGCAGTTCTTC
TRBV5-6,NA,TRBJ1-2,CASSRMEEGYSDGYTF,TGTGCCAGCAGCCGCATGGAGGAGGGCTACTCTGATGGCTACACCTTC
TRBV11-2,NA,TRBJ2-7,CASSLLGSVRSYEQYF,TGTGCCAGCAGCTTATTGGGCAGTGTCCGCTCCTACGAGCAGTACTTC
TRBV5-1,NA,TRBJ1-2,CASSDGRRGANYGYTF,TGCGCCAGCAGCGATGGTCGTCGGGGAGCGAACTATGGCTACACCTTC
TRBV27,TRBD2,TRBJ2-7,CASSFSSGSAICEQYF,TGTGCCAGCAGTTTTTCTAGCGGGAGCGCCATTTGCGAGCAGTACTTC